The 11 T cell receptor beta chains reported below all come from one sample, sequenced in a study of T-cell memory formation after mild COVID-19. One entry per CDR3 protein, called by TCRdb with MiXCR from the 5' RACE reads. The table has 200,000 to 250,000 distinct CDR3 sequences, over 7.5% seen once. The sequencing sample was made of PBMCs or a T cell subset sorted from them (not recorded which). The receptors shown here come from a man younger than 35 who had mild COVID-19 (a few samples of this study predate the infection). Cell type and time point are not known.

The CDR3 coding sequence is TGTGCCAGCTTAACCACAGATACGCAGTATTTT. Protein product: CASLTTDTQYF. V usage is TRBV2 and J usage is TRBJ2-3; no definite D call. The CDR3 consists of 11 residues. Trimming removed 8 bases at V and 2 bases at J, with 5 bases between. CDR1 is SNHLY and CDR2 is FYNNEI in the germline V gene.

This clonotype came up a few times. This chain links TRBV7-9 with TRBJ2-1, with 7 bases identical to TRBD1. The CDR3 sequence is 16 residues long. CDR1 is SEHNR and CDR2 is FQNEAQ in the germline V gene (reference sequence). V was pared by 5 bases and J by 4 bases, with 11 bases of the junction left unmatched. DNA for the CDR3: TGTGCCAGCAGCCTTCGACAGGGTTGGTCGTACAATGAGCAGTTCTTC. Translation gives CASSLRQGWSYNEQFF.

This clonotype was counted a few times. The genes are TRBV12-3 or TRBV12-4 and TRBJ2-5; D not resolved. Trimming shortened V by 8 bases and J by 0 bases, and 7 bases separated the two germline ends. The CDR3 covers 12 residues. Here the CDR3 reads CASARDQETQYF. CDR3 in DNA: TGTGCCAGCGCGCGAGACCAAGAGACCCAGTACTTC.

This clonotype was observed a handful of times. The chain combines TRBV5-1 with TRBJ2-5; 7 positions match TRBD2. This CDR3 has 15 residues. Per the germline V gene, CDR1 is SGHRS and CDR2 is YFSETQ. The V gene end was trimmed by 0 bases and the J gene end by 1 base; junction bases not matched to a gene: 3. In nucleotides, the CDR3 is TGCGCCAGCAGCTTGGAGGCGGGGGTCCAAGAGACCCAGTACTTC. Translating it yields CASSLEAGVQETQYF.

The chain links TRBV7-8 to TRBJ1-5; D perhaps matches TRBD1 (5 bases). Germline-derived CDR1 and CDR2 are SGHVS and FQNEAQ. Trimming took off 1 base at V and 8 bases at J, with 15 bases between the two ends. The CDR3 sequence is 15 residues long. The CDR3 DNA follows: TGTGCCAGCAGCTTAGGGGCCATCGGAGGGGAGCCCCAGCATTTT. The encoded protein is CASSLGAIGGEPQHF.

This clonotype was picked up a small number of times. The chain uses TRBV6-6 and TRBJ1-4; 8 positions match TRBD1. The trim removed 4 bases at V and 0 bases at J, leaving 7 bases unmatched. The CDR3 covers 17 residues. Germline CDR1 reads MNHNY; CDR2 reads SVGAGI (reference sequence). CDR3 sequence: CASSSRDRGATNEKLFF. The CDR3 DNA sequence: TGTGCCAGCAGTTCCAGAGACAGGGGAGCAACTAATGAAAAACTGTTTTTT.

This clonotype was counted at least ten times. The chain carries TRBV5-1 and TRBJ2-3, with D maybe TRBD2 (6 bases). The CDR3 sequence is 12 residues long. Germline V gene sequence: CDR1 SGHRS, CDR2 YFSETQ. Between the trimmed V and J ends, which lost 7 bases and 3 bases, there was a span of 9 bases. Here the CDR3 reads CASHAGTDTQYF. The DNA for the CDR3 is TGCGCCAGCCACGCGGGAACAGATACGCAGTATTTT.

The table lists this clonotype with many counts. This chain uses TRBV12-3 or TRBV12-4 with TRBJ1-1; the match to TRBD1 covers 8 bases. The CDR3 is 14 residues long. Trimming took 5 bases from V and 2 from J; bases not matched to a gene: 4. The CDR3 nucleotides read TGTGCCAGCAGTCAGGGGGCGCGAAACACTGAAGCTTTCTTT. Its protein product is CASSQGARNTEAFF.

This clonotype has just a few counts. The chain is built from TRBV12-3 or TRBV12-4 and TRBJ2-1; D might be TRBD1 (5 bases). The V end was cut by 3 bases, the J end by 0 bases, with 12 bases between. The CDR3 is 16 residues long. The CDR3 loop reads CASSFQGASSYNEQFF. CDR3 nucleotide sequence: TGTGCCAGCAGTTTTCAGGGTGCTAGCTCCTACAATGAGCAGTTCTTC.

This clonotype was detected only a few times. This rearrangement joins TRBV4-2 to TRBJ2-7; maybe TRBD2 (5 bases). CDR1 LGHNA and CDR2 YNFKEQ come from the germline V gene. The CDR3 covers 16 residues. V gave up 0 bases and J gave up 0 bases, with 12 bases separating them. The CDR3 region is CASSQESTTSSYEQYF. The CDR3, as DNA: TGTGCCAGCAGCCAAGAGTCGACTACCAGCTCCTACGAGCAGTACTTC.

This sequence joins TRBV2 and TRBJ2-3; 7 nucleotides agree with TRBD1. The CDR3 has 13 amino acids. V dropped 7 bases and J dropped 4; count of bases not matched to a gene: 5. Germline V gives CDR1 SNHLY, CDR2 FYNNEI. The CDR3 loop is CASKGAWADTQYF. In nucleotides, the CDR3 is TGTGCCAGCAAGGGGGCCTGGGCAGATACGCAGTATTTT.